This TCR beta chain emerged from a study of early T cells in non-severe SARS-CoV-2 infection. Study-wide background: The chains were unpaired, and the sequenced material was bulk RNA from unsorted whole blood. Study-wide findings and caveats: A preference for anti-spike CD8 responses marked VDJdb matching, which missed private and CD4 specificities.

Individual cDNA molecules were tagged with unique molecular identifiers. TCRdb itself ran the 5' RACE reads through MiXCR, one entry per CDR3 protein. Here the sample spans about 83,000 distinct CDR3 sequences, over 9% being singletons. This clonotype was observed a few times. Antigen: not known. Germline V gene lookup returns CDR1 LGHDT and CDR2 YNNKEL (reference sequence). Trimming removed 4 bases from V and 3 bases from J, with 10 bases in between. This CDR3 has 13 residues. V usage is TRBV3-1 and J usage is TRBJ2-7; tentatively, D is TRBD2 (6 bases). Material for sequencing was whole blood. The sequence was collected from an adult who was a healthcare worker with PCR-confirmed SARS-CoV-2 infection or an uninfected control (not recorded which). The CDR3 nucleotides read TGTGCCAGCAGCCGGAGGGGTGACTACGAGCAGTACTTC. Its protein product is CASSRRGDYEQYF.